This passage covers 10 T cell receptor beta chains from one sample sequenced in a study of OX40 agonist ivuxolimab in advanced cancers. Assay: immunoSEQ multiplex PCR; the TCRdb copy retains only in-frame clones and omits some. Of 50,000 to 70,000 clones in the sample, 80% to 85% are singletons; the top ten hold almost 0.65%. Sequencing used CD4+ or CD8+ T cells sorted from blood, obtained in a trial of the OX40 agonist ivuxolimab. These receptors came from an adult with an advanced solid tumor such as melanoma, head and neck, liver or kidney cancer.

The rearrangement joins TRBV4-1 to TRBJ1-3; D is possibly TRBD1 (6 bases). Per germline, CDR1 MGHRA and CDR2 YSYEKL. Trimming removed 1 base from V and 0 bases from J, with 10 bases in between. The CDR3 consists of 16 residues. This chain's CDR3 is CASSQGGPPSGNTIYF. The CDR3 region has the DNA TGCGCCAGCAGCCAAGGGGGGCCGCCCTCTGGAAACACCATATATTTT.

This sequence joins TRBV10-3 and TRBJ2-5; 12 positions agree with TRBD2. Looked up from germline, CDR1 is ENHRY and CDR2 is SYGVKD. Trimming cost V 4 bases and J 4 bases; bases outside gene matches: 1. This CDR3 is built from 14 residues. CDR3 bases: TGTGCCATCAGTGGGGGACTAGCGGGAGAGACCCAGTACTTC. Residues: CAISGGLAGETQYF.

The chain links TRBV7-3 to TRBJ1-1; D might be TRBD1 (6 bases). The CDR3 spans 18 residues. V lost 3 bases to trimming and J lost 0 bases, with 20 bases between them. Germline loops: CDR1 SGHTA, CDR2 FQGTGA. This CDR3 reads CASSLTAGTTSLNTEAFF. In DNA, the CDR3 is TGTGCCAGCAGCTTGACCGCCGGGACAACATCTCTGAACACTGAAGCTTTCTTT.

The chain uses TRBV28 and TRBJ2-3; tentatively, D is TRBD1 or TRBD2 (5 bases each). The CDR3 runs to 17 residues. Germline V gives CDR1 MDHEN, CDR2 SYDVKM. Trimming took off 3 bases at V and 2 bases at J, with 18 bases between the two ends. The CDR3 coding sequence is TGTGCCAGCAGTTTGTCGGGACCTTACCAGTTCACAGATACGCAGTATTTT. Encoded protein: CASSLSGPYQFTDTQYF.

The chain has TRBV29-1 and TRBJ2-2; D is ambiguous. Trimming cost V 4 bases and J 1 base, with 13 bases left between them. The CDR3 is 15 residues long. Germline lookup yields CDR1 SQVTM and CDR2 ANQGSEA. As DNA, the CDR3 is TGCAGCGTTGTTTGGTCCCGGTTGAACACCGGGGAGCTGTTTTTT. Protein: CSVVWSRLNTGELFF.

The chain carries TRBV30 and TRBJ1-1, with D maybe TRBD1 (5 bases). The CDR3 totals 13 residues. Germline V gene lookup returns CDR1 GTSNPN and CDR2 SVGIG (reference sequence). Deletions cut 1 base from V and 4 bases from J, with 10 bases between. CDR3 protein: CAWSGGRGTEAFF. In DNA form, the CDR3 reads TGTGCCTGGAGTGGGGGGAGGGGCACTGAAGCTTTCTTT.

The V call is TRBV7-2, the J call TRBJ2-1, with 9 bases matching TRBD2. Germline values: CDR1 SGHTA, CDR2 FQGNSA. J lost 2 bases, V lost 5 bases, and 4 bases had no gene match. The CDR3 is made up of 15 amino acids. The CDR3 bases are TGTGCCAGCAGCCTATTAGCGGGGGCCTACAATGAGCAGTTCTTC. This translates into CASSLLAGAYNEQFF.

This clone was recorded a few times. The CDR3 nucleotides are TGTGCCAGCAGCCGGGGGGGCGGGGATTACGAGCAGTACTTC. Translating gives CASSRGGGDYEQYF. The chain has TRBV4-2 and TRBJ2-7; a possible D gene is TRBD2 (7 bases). V was clipped by 4 bases and J by 4 bases, with 14 bases between them. The germline V gene has CDR1 LGHNA and CDR2 YNFKEQ. This CDR3 has 14 amino acids.

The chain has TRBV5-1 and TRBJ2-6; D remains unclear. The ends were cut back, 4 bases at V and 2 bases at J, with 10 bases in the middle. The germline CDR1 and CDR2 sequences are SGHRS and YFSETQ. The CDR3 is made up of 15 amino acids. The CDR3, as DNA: TGCGCCAGCAGCCCCCCTGTGACTGGGGCCAACGTCCTGACTTTC. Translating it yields CASSPPVTGANVLTF.

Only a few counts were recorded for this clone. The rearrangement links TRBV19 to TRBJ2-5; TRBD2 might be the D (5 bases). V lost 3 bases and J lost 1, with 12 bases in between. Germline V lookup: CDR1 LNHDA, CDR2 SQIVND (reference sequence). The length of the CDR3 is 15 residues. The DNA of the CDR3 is TGTGCCAGTAGTATTGGACTGATCCTCCAAGAGACCCAGTACTTC. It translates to CASSIGLILQETQYF.